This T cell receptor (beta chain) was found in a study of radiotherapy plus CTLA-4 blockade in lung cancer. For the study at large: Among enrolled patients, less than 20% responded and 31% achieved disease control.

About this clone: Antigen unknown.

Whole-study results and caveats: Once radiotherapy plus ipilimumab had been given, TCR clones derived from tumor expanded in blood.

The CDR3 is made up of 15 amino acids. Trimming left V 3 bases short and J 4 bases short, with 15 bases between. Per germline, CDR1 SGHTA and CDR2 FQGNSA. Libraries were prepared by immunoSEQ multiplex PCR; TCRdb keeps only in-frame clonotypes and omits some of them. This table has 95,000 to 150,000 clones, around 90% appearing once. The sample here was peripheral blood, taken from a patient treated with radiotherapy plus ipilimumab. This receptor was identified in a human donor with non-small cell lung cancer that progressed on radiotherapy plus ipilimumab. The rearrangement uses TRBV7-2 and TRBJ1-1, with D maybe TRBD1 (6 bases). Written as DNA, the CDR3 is TGTGCCAGCAGCTTGAATGGGGGGGCGGTCACTGAAGCTTTCTTT. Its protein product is CASSLNGGAVTEAFF.